Listed below are T cell receptor beta chains from one sample, sequenced in a study of shared clonotypes between healthy human individuals. Clones were sequenced by immunoSEQ multiplex PCR, and TCRdb holds only the in-frame ones, with some missing. Of millions of clones listed, over 85% are singletons. What was sequenced was naive CD4+ T cells sorted from blood. Receptor source: a man between 18 and 29 years old in good health. Each CDR3 is given with its conserved first and last residue. A D gene is named only where the DNA matches it firmly. Where a row states a size, it is once, few, many or the class of an expanded clone; other rows omit it.

clone size	J gene	D gene	V gene	CDR3 DNA	CDR3 protein
NA	TRBJ2-7	TRBD2	TRBV5-8	TGTGCCAGCAGCCAGGGTCTAGCGGGGGGCTACGAGCAGTACTTC	CASSQGLAGGYEQYF
NA	TRBJ2-7	TRBD2	TRBV27	TGTGCCAGCAGTCCAAGGGGACTAGCGGGCTACGAGCAGTACTTC	CASSPRGLAGYEQYF
NA	TRBJ2-5	NA	TRBV4-1	TGCGCCAGCAGCCAAGATTGGGACGGGAAGTCCCAGTACTTC	CASSQDWDGKSQYF
NA	TRBJ1-2	NA	TRBV30	TGTGCCTGGAGTGTACTAGGACATAACTATGGCTACACCTTC	CAWSVLGHNYGYTF
NA	TRBJ2-2	TRBD2	TRBV5-5	TGTGCCAGCAGCATCGGGACTAGCGGTAACACCGGGGAGCTGTTTTTT	CASSIGTSGNTGELFF
NA	TRBJ2-5	NA	TRBV11-2	TGTGCCAGCAGCCTGGGGGAGAGAGAGACCCAGTACTTC	CASSLGERETQYF
NA	TRBJ2-7	NA	TRBV5-4	TGTGCCAGCAGCTTGGTTGGGGGAGGAGAGCAGTACTTC	CASSLVGGGEQYF
NA	TRBJ2-3	NA	TRBV20-1	TGCAGTGCTAGTCAATCAGATACGCAGTATTTT	CSASQSDTQYF
NA	TRBJ1-2	TRBD1	TRBV6-5	TGTGCCAGCAGTCCACAGGGGATTGGGAACTATGGCTACACCTTC	CASSPQGIGNYGYTF
NA	TRBJ2-5	NA	TRBV14	TGTGCCAGCAGCCAAGATTTGAGGCTACGGGAGACCCAGTACTTC	CASSQDLRLRETQYF
NA	TRBJ2-7	TRBD1	TRBV5-1	TGCGCCAGCAGCTACGGAGACAGGGGGAAGGGACCAAACTCCTACGAGCAGTACTTC	CASSYGDRGKGPNSYEQYF
NA	TRBJ1-3	NA	TRBV30	TGTGCCTGGAGGACGAGGAACTCTGGAAACACCATATATTTT	CAWRTRNSGNTIYF
NA	TRBJ1-4	NA	TRBV9	TGTGCCAGCAGCCTGGGAGGGACCGAAAATGAAAAACTGTTTTTT	CASSLGGTENEKLFF
NA	TRBJ2-1	TRBD2	TRBV6-5	TGTGCCAGCAGTTACGGGGCTAGCGGGAACAATGAGCAGTTCTTC	CASSYGASGNNEQFF
NA	TRBJ1-6	TRBD1	TRBV19	TGTGCCGCCGCGACAGGGGGTAATAATTCACCCCTCCACTTT	CAAATGGNNSPLHF
NA	TRBJ1-2	TRBD1	TRBV25-1	TGTGCCAGCAGTGACTTGACAGGGGGCAACTATGGCTACACCTTC	CASSDLTGGNYGYTF
NA	TRBJ2-7	NA	TRBV27	TGTGCCAGCAGTAGAACTGCAACCTACGAGCAGTACTTC	CASSRTATYEQYF
NA	TRBJ1-2	NA	TRBV4-1	TGCGCCAGCAGCCCACAACGAACCGGGACAAGCTATGGCTACACCTTC	CASSPQRTGTSYGYTF
once	TRBJ2-7	NA	TRBV7-9	TGTGCCAGCAGCTTAGACGTAGGGGTTGGGTACTTC	CASSLDVGVGYF
NA	TRBJ2-2	NA	TRBV9	TGTGCCAGCAGCGGCTACAGTGCCGGGGAGCTGTTTTTT	CASSGYSAGELFF
NA	TRBJ2-1	NA	TRBV30	TGTGCCTGGACACAGAGCTCCTACAATGAGCAGTTCTTC	CAWTQSSYNEQFF
NA	TRBJ2-4	NA	TRBV5-1	TGCGCCAGCAGCTCGGACAGTTTCGTGTCGGCCAAAAACATTCAGTACTTC	CASSSDSFVSAKNIQYF
NA	TRBJ2-3	NA	TRBV6-4	TGTGCCAGCAGTGACGACAGAGGAGATACGCAGTATTTT	CASSDDRGDTQYF
NA	TRBJ2-2	NA	TRBV5-6	TGTGCCAGCAGCTCTGGCAGACTCGGGGAGCTGTTTTTT	CASSSGRLGELFF
NA	TRBJ2-5	NA	TRBV5-4	TGTGCCAGCAGCCCGGCCGGGACACAACAAGAGACCCAGTACTTC	CASSPAGTQQETQYF
many	TRBJ1-1	NA	TRBV2	TGTGCCAGCAATTTTGGGCCCGGTACTGAAGCTTTCTTT	CASNFGPGTEAFF
NA	TRBJ2-1	TRBD1	TRBV29-1	TGCAGCGTTGAGGGACAGGGAAGTAAGGAGCAGTTCTTC	CSVEGQGSKEQFF
once	TRBJ2-5	TRBD1	TRBV27	TGTGCCAGCAGTTTGGGGGGCAGGGGGCAGGAGGAGACCCAGTACTTC	CASSLGGRGQEETQYF
NA	TRBJ2-2	NA	TRBV7-3	TGTGCCAGCAGCTACAGGGTGACCGGGGAGCTGTTTTTT	CASSYRVTGELFF
NA	TRBJ1-1	NA	TRBV14	TGTGCCAGCAGCCAGGGAAGATTTGGAGGGGTGAACACTGAAGCTTTCTTT	CASSQGRFGGVNTEAFF
NA	TRBJ2-1	NA	TRBV7-2	TGTGCCAGCAGCTTATTTTGGGTCCCCAACGAGCAGTTCTTC	CASSLFWVPNEQFF
NA	TRBJ1-2	NA	TRBV5-1	TGCGCCAGCAGCCCCCCCAGGGGAAGTAACTATGGCTACACCTTC	CASSPPRGSNYGYTF
NA	TRBJ2-2	NA	TRBV11-3	TGTGCCAGCAGCTTCGAGGGCGAGAACACCGGGGAGCTGTTTTTT	CASSFEGENTGELFF
NA	TRBJ2-1	NA	TRBV7-7	TGTGCTAGCAGCTTAGTTGGGGGCCATGAGCAGTTCTTC	CASSLVGGHEQFF
NA	TRBJ1-1	NA	TRBV5-4	TGTGCCAGCAGCTTGTTTAGGGGGATGAACACTGAAGCTTTCTTT	CASSLFRGMNTEAFF
NA	TRBJ2-7	NA	TRBV7-2	TGTGCCAGCAGCTTATCAGGGCGGCAGGGGGGGTACGAGCAGTACTTC	CASSLSGRQGGYEQYF
NA	TRBJ2-4	NA	TRBV7-2	TGTGCCAGCAGCCTCAGCTCCGGGAGTTCAGGTTTGAGGGACATTCAGTACTTC	CASSLSSGSSGLRDIQYF
once	TRBJ2-2	NA	TRBV18	TGTGCCAGCTCATCACGCGCAGGGTCCGGGGAGCTGTTTTTT	CASSSRAGSGELFF
NA	TRBJ1-2	NA	TRBV15	TGTGCCACCAGCAGAGATGGCGTTAACTATGGCTACACCTTC	CATSRDGVNYGYTF
once	TRBJ1-2	NA	TRBV10-2	TGCGCCAGCAGGACGGATAACTATGGCTACACCTTC	CASRTDNYGYTF
NA	TRBJ2-4	NA	TRBV28	TGTGCCAGCAGACAAGACAGATCCTTAGCCAAAAACATTCAGTACTTC	CASRQDRSLAKNIQYF
once	TRBJ2-5	NA	TRBV14	TGTGCCAGCAGCCAAGGTAGTAAGGGCCAAGAGACCCAGTACTTC	CASSQGSKGQETQYF
NA	TRBJ2-7	TRBD2	TRBV5-4	TGTGCCAGCAGCTTGGGGACTAGCGGGCGCCCCACCTCCTACGAGCAGTACTTC	CASSLGTSGRPTSYEQYF
NA	TRBJ2-7	NA	TRBV11-2	TGTGCCAGCAGCCACCCGGGGCAATCCTACGAGCAGTACTTC	CASSHPGQSYEQYF
once	TRBJ2-7	TRBD2	TRBV28	TGTGCTAGCGGGGGGGACTTCTACGAGCAGTACTTC	CASGGDFYEQYF
NA	TRBJ1-2	NA	TRBV18	TGTGCCAGCTCTCCGACTTCCACGGCCTTTGGCTATGGCTACACCTTC	CASSPTSTAFGYGYTF
NA	TRBJ1-2	NA	TRBV7-7	TGTGCTAGCAGCTTAGTCTCGGACAGTAACTATGGCTACACCTTC	CASSLVSDSNYGYTF
NA	TRBJ2-5	NA	TRBV6-1	TGTGCCAGCAGTGAACCCCCCACGGGAGAGACCCAGTACTTC	CASSEPPTGETQYF
NA	TRBJ1-3	TRBD1	TRBV7-6	TGTGCCAGCAGCTTAGCGCCCAAGGGACAGGGAGAAAACACCATATATTTT	CASSLAPKGQGENTIYF
NA	TRBJ2-3	TRBD2	TRBV5-4	TGTGCCAGCAGCAGGGAGGGCGGCCGGGCCACAGATACGCAGTATTTT	CASSREGGRATDTQYF
NA	TRBJ1-2	TRBD1	TRBV30	TGTGCCTGGAGTGTACGAGGGGGCCCCTATGGCTACACCTTC	CAWSVRGGPYGYTF
NA	TRBJ2-3	NA	TRBV6-1	TGTGCCAGCAGTGAAAGGCCTGAGTGGCAGTATTTT	CASSERPEWQYF
NA	TRBJ1-1	NA	TRBV18	TGTGCCAGCTCACTTCAGGGCGCCCAGAACACTGAAGCTTTCTTT	CASSLQGAQNTEAFF